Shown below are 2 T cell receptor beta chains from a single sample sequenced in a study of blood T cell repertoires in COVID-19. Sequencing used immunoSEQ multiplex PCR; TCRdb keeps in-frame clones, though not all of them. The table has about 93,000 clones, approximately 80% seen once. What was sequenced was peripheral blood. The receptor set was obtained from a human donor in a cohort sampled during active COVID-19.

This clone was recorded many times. CDR3 coding DNA: TGTGCCAGCAGTCCTCCATTCACAGGCTCCTACGAGCAGTACTTC. It specifies CASSPPFTGSYEQYF. The rearrangement uses TRBV25-1 and TRBJ2-7, with D possibly matching TRBD1 (5 bases). Germline V gene data show CDR1 as MGHDK and CDR2 as SYGVNS. The CDR3 consists of 15 residues. The V gene lost 5 bases and the J gene lost 0 bases, with 14 bases spanning the gap.

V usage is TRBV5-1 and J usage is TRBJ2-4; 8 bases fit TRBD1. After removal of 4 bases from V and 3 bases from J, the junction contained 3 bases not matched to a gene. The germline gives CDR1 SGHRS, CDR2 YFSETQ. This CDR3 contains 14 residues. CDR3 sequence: CASSIGQGKNIQYF. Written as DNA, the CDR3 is TGCGCCAGCAGCATCGGACAGGGCAAAAACATTCAGTACTTC. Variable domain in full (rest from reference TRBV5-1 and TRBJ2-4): KAGVTQTPRYLIKTRGQQVTLSCSPISGHRSVSWYQQTPGQGLQFLFEYFSETQRNKGNFPGRFSGRQFSNSRSEMNVSTLELGDSALYLCASSIGQGKNIQYFGAGTRLSVL.